This TCR beta chain was recovered during a study of regulatory and conventional T cells in RAG deficiency. Study observations and caveats: Shorter CDR3s in all patient subsets; >85% Treg-Tconv overlap in Omenn. Other subsets showed around 10-fold reductions, but Treg unique TCR beta sequences fell approximately 100-fold in these patients.

The sorted conventional CD4+ T cells were CD25-low and CD127-high, with genomic DNA sequenced. Assay used: immunoSEQ multiplex PCR; TCRdb lists only in-frame clones, some missing. The data hold 25,000 to 30,000 clones, with about 95% observed a single time. About this clone: The antigen is unknown.

J gave up 6 bases and V 4 bases, and 4 bases lay outside the gene matches. The CDR3 covers 14 residues. Germline-derived CDR1 and CDR2 are MNHNY and SVGAGI (reference sequence). Another study also made use of these data, one on regulatory T cells. That source notes: The PCR used 52 TRBV and 13 TRBJ primers.

This receptor was taken from a human donor in good health. The sequenced sample was CD25- CD4+ T cells sorted from blood. The chain recombines TRBV6-6 with TRBJ1-5; TRBD1 matches 9 bases. The CDR3 protein is CASSWDRVSQPQHF. The CDR3 nucleotides read TGTGCCAGCAGTTGGGACAGGGTAAGTCAGCCCCAGCATTTT.